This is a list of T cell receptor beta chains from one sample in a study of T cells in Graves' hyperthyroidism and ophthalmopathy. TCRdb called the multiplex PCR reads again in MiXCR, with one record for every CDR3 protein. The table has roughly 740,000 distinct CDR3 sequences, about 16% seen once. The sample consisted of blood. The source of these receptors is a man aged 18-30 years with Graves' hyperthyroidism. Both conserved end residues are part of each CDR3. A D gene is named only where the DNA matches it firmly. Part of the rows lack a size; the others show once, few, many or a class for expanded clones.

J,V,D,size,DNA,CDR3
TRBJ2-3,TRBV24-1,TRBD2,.,TGTGCCACCAGTCCCGGGGATAGCGGGAGAGGGACAGATACGCAGTATTTT,CATSPGDSGRGTDTQYF
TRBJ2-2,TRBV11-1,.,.,TGTGCCAGCAGCTTTGCTGGGAGTCGGATCGGGGAGCTGTTTTTT,CASSFAGSRIGELFF
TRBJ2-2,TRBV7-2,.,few,TGTGCCAGCAGCCTTACCGGGTCCTATACCGGGGAGCTGTTTTTT,CASSLTGSYTGELFF
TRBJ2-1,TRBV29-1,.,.,TGCAGCGTTGAAATCGGGGGCTGGTACAATGAGCAGTTCTTC,CSVEIGGWYNEQFF
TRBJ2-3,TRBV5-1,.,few,TGCGCCAGCAGCTTGAACGGATTGAGCACAGATACGCAGTATTTT,CASSLNGLSTDTQYF
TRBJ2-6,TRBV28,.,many,TGTGCCAGCAGGTACTCTGGGGCCAACGTCCTGACTTTC,CASRYSGANVLTF
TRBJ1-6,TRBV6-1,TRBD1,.,TGTGCCAGCAGGATCGGACAGGGCAATTCACCCCTCCACTTT,CASRIGQGNSPLHF
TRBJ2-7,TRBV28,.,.,TGTGCCAGCAGCGACCAGGGAGGACGCGAGCAGTACTTC,CASSDQGGREQYF
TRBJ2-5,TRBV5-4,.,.,TGTGCCAGCAGCTTGAAAGGGGCAGGGATAAAGACCCAGTACTTC,CASSLKGAGIKTQYF
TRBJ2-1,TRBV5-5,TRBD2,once,TGTGCCAGCAGCTTGACTCTAGCGGGAGGGCTCTACAATGAGCAGTTCTTC,CASSLTLAGGLYNEQFF
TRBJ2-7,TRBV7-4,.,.,TGTGCCCATGAGGGGAGCGAGCAGTACTTC,CAHEGSEQYF
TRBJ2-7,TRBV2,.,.,TGTGCCAGCAGTGATCGAACCCAGGGGCAGTACTTC,CASSDRTQGQYF
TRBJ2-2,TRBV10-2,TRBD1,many,TGCGCCAGCAGTGTAGACAGGGGGTTTAGGACCGGGGAGCTGTTTTTT,CASSVDRGFRTGELFF
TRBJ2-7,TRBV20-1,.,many,TGCAGTGCTAGAGTGGCAGGTCCCCAGCAGTACTTC,CSARVAGPQQYF
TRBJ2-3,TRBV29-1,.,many,TGCAGCGTTGTCCTGGATAGCACAGATACGCAGTATTTT,CSVVLDSTDTQYF
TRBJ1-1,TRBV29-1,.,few,TGCAGCGTTGTCCAGGTTCGTACTGAAGCTTTCTTT,CSVVQVRTEAFF
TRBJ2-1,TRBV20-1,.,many,TGCAGTGCTTTAGCGGTTAGCTCCTACAATGAGCAGTTCTTC,CSALAVSSYNEQFF
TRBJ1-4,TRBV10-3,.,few,TGTGCCATCAGAGACAAGAAAGAAAAACTGTTTTTT,CAIRDKKEKLFF
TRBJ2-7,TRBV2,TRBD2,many,TGTGCCAGCAGTGAAGAGCTGGACAGGGTATGGACTAGCGGGATATCGAACCCCTCCTACGAGCAGTACTTC,CASSEELDRVWTSGISNPSYEQYF
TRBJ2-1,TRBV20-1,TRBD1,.,TGCAGTGCACCGACGATCGGGACAGGGGGTTTGGATGAGCAGTTCTTC,CSAPTIGTGGLDEQFF